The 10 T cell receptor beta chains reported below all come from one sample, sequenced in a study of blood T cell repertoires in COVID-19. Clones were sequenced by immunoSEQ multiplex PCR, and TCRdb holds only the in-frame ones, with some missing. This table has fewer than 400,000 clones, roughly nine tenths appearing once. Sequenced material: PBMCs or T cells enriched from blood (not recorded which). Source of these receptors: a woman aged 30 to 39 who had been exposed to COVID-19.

The CDR3 is CASSLTPAYEQYF. The CDR3 nucleotides read TGTGCCAGCAGCTTGACACCAGCCTACGAGCAGTACTTC. This chain links TRBV5-6 with TRBJ2-7, with D unresolved. V lost 1 base and J lost 2, with 7 bases in between. The CDR3 totals 13 residues. Germline V gene lookup returns CDR1 SGHDT and CDR2 YYEEEE.

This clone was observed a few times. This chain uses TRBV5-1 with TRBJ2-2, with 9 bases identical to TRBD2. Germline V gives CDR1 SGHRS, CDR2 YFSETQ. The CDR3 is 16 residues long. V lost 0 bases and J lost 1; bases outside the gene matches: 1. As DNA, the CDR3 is TGCGCCAGCAGCTTGGCTAGCGGGGAGAACACCGGGGAGCTGTTTTTT. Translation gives CASSLASGENTGELFF.

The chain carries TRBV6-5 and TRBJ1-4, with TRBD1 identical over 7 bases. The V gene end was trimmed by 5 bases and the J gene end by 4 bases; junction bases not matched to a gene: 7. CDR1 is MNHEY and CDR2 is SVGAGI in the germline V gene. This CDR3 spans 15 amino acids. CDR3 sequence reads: CASSIGTVVNEKLFF. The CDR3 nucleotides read TGTGCCAGCAGTATAGGGACAGTCGTTAATGAAAAACTGTTTTTT.

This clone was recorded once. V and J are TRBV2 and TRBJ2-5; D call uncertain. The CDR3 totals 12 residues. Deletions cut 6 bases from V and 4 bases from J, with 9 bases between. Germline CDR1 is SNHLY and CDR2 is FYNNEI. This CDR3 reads CASREVGETQYF. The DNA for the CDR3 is TGTGCCAGCAGAGAGGTTGGAGAGACCCAGTACTTC.

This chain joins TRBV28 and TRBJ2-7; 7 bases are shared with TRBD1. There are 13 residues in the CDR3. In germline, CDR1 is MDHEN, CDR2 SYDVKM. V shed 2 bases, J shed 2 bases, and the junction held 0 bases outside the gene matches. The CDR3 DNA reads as TGTGCCAGCAGTTTAAGGGGGCCCTACGAGCAGTACTTC. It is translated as CASSLRGPYEQYF.

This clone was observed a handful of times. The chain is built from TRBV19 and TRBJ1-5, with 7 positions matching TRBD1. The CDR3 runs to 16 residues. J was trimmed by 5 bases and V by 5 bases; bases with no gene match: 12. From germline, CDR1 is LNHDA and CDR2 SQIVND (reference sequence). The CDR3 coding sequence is TGTGCCAGTAGTTCCCCTTTTGGTAGGGGGCATCAGCCCCAGCATTTT. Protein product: CASSSPFGRGHQPQHF.

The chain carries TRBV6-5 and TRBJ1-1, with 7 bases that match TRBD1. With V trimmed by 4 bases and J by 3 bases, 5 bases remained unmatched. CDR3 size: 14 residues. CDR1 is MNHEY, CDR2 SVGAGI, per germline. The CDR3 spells CASSSAQGDTEAFF. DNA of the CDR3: TGTGCCAGCAGTTCGGCCCAGGGGGACACTGAAGCTTTCTTT.

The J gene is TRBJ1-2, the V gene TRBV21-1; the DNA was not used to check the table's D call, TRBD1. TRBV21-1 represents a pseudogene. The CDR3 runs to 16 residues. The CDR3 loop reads CASSNEPGSPLYGYTF. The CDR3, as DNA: TGTGCCAGCAGCAACGAACCAGGCTCGCCCCTCTATGGCTACACCTTC.

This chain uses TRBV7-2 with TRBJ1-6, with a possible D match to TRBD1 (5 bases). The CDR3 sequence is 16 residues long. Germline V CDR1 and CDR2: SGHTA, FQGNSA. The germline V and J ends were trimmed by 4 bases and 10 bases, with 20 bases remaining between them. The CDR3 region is CASSYRSVGLRSPLHF. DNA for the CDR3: TGTGCCAGCAGCTACAGGTCCGTGGGATTAAGGTCACCCCTCCACTTT. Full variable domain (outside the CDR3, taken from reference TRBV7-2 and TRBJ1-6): GAGVSQSPSNKVTEKGKDVELRCDPISGHTALYWYRQSLGQGLEFLIYFQGNSAPDKSGLPSDRFSAERTGGSVSTLTIQRTQQEDSAVYLCASSYRSVGLRSPLHFGNGTRLTVT.

The CDR3 loop reads CASSLAVGPGTDTQYF. In DNA, the CDR3 is TGTGCCAGCAGCTTAGCCGTGGGTCCGGGGACAGATACGCAGTATTTT. The V call is TRBV7-9, the J call TRBJ2-3, with D possibly matching TRBD2 (5 bases). Germline V CDR1 and CDR2: SEHNR, FQNEAQ (reference sequence). This CDR3 has 16 residues. V lost 0 bases and J 3 bases, leaving 13 bases between the germline ends.